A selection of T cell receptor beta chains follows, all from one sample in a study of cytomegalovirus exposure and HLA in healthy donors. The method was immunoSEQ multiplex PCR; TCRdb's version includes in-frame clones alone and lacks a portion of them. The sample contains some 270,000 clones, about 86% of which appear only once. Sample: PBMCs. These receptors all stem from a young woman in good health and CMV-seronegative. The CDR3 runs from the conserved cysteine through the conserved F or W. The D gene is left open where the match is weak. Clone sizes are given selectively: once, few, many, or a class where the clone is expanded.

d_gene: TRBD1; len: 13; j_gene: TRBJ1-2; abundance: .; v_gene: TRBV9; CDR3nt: TGTGCCAGCAGCGTAGACAGGGGTGATGGCTACACCTTC; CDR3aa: CASSVDRGDGYTF
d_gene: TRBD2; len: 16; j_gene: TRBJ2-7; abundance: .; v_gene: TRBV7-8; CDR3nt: TGTGCCAGCAGCTCGGGACTAGCGGGGATTTCCTACGAGCAGTACTTC; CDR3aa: CASSSGLAGISYEQYF
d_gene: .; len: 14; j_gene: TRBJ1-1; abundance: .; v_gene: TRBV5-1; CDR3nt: TGCGCCAGCAGCTCCCGGGACATGGGGACTGAAGCTTTCTTT; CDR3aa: CASSSRDMGTEAFF
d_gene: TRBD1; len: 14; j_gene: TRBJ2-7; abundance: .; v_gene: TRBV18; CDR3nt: TGTGCCAGCTCACCGGGGACAGGTGCCTACGAGCAGTACTTC; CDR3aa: CASSPGTGAYEQYF
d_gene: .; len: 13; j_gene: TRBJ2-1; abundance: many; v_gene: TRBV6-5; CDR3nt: TGTGCCAGCAGTAGCGGACTCCGGGGTGAGCAGTTCTTC; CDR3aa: CASSSGLRGEQFF
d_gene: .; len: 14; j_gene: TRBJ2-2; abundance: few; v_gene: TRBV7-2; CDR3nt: TGTGCCAGCAGCCTACCGGGCGGGGCCGGGGAGCTGTTTTTT; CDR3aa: CASSLPGGAGELFF
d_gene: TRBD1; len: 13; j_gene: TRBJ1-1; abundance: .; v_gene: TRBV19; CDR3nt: TGTGCCAGTAGGACAGGGGACTACACTGAAGCTTTCTTT; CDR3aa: CASRTGDYTEAFF
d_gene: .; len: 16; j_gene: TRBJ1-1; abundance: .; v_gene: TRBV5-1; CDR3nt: TGCGCCAGCAGCTCGGACAGACATAGAATGAACACTGAAGCTTTCTTT; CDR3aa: CASSSDRHRMNTEAFF
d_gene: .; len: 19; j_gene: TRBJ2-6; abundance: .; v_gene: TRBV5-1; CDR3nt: TGCGCCAGCAGCTTGGGGTTCGGTCAGGCCAGCTCTGGGGCCAACGTCCTGACTTTC; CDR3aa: CASSLGFGQASSGANVLTF
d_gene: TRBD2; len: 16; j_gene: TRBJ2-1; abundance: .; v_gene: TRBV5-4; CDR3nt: TGTGCCAGCAGCCCAGCTAGCGGGTGGGCCTACAATGAGCAGTTCTTC; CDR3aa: CASSPASGWAYNEQFF
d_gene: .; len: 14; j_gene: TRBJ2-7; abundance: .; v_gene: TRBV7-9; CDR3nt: TGTGCCAGCAGCTACCTAGGGGGGGGCTACGAGCAGTACTTC; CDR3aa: CASSYLGGGYEQYF
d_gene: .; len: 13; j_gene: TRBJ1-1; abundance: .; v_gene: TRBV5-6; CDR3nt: TGTGCCAGCAGCTTGGAGGCAGGGGCTGAAGCTTTCTTT; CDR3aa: CASSLEAGAEAFF
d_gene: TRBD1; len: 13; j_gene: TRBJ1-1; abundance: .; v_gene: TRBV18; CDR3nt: TGTGCCAGCTCCCAAGGACAGGGAATTGAAGCTTTCTTT; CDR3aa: CASSQGQGIEAFF
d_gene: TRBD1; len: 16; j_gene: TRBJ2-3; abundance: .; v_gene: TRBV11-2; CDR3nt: TGTGCCAGCAGCTCGCCCCGGGGACAGGTCACAGATACGCAGTATTTT; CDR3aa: CASSSPRGQVTDTQYF
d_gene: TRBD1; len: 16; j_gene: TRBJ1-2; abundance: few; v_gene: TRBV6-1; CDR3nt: TGTGCCAGCAGTGCTCGACAGGGGTCAACTAACTATGGCTACACCTTC; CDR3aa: CASSARQGSTNYGYTF
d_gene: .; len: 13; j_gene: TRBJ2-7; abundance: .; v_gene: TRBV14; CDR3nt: TGTGCCAGCAGCCCCGAAGTGAGCTACGAGCAGTACTTC; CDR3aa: CASSPEVSYEQYF
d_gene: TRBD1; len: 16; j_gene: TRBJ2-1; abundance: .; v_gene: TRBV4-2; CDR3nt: TGTGCCAGCAGCCAAGATATAGCAGGGGGAAAAAATGAGCAGTTCTTC; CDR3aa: CASSQDIAGGKNEQFF
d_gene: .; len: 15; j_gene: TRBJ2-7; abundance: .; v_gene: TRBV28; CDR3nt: TGTGCCAGCAGTTTTTCTTCCAGGGGCACCTACGAGCAGTACTTC; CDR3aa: CASSFSSRGTYEQYF
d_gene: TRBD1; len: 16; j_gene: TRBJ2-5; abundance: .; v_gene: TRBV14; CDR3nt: TGTGCCAGCAGCCAAGCGACAGGGGGGATTCTAGAGACCCAGTACTTC; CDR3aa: CASSQATGGILETQYF
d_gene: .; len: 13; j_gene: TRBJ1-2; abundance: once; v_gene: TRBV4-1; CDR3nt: TGCGCCAGCAGCCTACCGGGGGGGGATGGCTACACCTTC; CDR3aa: CASSLPGGDGYTF
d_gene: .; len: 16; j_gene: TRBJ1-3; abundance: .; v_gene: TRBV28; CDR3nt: TGTGCCAGCAAGTTCGCAGGCGATTACTCTGGAAACACCATATATTTT; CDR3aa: CASKFAGDYSGNTIYF
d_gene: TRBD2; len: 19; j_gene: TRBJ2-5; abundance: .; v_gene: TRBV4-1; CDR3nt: TGCGCCAGCAGCCACCCGGGACTAGCGGGAGGGCCTCTCAGAGAGACCCAGTACTTC; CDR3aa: CASSHPGLAGGPLRETQYF
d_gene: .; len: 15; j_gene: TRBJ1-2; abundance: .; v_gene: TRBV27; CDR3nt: TGTGCCAGCAGTTTAGTTCCGGGGTCCAACTATGGCTACACCTTC; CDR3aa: CASSLVPGSNYGYTF
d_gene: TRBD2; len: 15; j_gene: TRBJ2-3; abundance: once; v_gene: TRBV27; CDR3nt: TGTGCCAGCAGCGGGACTAGCGGGAGGGAAGATACGCAGTATTTT; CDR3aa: CASSGTSGREDTQYF
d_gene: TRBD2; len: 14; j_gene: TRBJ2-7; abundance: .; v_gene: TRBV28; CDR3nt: TGTGCCAGCAGCCCAGCGGGAGGCCCTGTCGAGCAGTACTTC; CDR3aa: CASSPAGGPVEQYF
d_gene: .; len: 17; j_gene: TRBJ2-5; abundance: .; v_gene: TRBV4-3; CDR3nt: TGCGCCAGCAGCCCCCGAGGGTCTAGCCAGTACCAAGAGACCCAGTACTTC; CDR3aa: CASSPRGSSQYQETQYF
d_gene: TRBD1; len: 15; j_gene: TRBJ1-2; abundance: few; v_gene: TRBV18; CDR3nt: TGTGCCAGCTCACCCCAGGGGGCGAAGGACTATGGCTACACCTTC; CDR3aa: CASSPQGAKDYGYTF
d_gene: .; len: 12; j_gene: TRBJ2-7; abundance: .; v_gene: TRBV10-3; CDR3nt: TGTGCCATCAGTGAGTCGGAGGAGTTAGAGGCCTTC; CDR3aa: CAISESEELEAF
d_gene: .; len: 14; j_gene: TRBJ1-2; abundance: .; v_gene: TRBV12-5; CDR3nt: TGTGCTAGTGGTTTGGAAGGGAGTTTCTATGGCTACACCTTC; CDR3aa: CASGLEGSFYGYTF
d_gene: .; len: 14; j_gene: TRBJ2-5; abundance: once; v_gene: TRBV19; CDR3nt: TGTGCCAGCGCCCGCCGAACTATCGGGGAGACCCAGTACTTC; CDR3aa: CASARRTIGETQYF
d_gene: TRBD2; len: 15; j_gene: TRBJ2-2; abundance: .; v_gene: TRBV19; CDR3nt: TGTGCCAGTAGTATTCGGCTAGCGGGGCACGGGGAGCTGTTTTTT; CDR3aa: CASSIRLAGHGELFF
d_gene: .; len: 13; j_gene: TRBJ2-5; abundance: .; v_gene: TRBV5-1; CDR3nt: TGCGCCAGCAGCCCCGGACAAGGGGAGACCCAGTACTTC; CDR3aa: CASSPGQGETQYF
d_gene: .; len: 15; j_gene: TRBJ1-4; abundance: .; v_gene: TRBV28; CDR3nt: TGTGCCAGCAGTTTTTCCGACACAACTAATGAAAAACTGTTTTTT; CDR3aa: CASSFSDTTNEKLFF